This T cell receptor (beta chain) was recorded in a study of T cells in Graves' hyperthyroidism and ophthalmopathy. The V and J ends lost 3 bases and 6 bases, in that order; junction bases with no gene match: 7. The CDR3 spans 15 residues. RNA transcripts gave rise to amplified TCR beta CDR3 regions. When the TCR CDR3 underwent first-round RT-PCR, the HTBI primer set was used. TCRdb fed the multiplex PCR reads into MiXCR, producing one record per CDR3 protein. The sample includes hundreds of thousands of distinct CDR3 sequences, roughly 15% seen only once; the top ten take around 13%. There are many counts of this clonotype.

The chain combines TRBV12-3 or TRBV12-4 with TRBJ2-1; TRBD2 matches at 8 bases. Sequenced sample: blood. The sequence was obtained from a woman aged 50 to 65 with Graves' ophthalmopathy. The CDR3 sequence is CASSFLVGTSNEQFF. The CDR3 DNA sequence: TGTGCCAGCAGTTTCCTAGTGGGGACTAGCAATGAGCAGTTCTTC.